The 3 T cell receptor beta chains below come from one sample, sequenced in a study of blood T cell repertoires in COVID-19. Sequencing was performed with immunoSEQ multiplex PCR; in TCRdb, only in-frame clones are kept and a portion is missing. The table shows about 270,000 clones, with 82% occurring only once. Sample: peripheral blood. These receptors all come from a woman between 18 and 30 years old with acute or convalescent COVID-19.

The chain carries TRBV30 and TRBJ1-5, with 8 bases lining up with TRBD1. J was trimmed by 3 bases and V by 5 bases; bases with no gene match: 9. Germline CDR1 is GTSNPN and CDR2 is SVGIG (reference sequence). The CDR3 has 15 amino acids. CDR3 protein: CAWDPGTGSNQPQHF. CDR3 nucleotide sequence: TGTGCCTGGGACCCCGGGACAGGATCCAATCAGCCCCAGCATTTT.

The count of this clone is one. For the CDR3, the DNA is TGTGCCAGCAGCCAGGGGGTATGGGAGCAGTTCTTC. This codes for CASSQGVWEQFF. The chain links TRBV7-8 to TRBJ2-1; 7 bases are a match to TRBD1. The ends lost 5 bases at V and 10 bases at J; junction bases unmatched: 5. The CDR3 consists of 12 residues. CDR1 is SGHVS, CDR2 FQNEAQ, per germline.

V gene TRBV6-2 or TRBV6-3 combines with J gene TRBJ2-4; D possibly corresponds to TRBD1 (6 bases). Germline CDR1 reads MNHEY; CDR2 reads SVGEGT. There are 15 residues in the CDR3. Trimming cost V 1 base and J 3 bases, with 10 bases left between them. CDR3 nucleotide sequence: TGTGCCAGCAGTTACTGGGGGCTGGGCAAAAACATTCAGTACTTC. Its protein product is CASSYWGLGKNIQYF.